This TCR beta chain was sequenced during a study of cytotoxic CD8 clonotypes in ibrutinib-treated CLL. Overall study findings and caveats: Against age-matched healthy donors, baseline clonality ran higher and tracked circulating CD8+ T-cell counts.

As concerns this clone: Antigen: not known.

Unmatched junction bases numbered 11, after V lost 6 bases and J lost 5 bases. The CDR3 is made up of 15 amino acids. Germline CDR1 and CDR2: MDHEN and SYDVKM. Clones were sequenced by immunoSEQ multiplex PCR, and TCRdb holds only the in-frame ones, with some missing. The sample records about 58,000 clones, about three quarters being singletons. Source: PBMCs, taken after 12 months of ibrutinib treatment. The sequence came from a human donor with chronic lymphocytic leukemia. This chain connects TRBV28 to TRBJ1-2; 8 nucleotides match TRBD1. CDR3 sequence (DNA): TGTGCCAGCAGGAAATGGGACAGGATAAGTTATGGCTACACCTTC. This sequence encodes CASRKWDRISYGYTF.